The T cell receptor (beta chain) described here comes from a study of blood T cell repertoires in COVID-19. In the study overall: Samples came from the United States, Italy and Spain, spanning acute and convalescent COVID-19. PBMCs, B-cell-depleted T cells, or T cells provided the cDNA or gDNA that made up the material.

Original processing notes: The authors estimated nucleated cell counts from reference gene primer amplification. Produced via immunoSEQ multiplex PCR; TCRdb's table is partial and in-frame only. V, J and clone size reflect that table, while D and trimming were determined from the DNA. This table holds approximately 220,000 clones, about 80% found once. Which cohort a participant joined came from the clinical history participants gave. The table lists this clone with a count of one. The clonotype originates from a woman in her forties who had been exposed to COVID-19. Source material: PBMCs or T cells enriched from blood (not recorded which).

The CDR3 DNA reads TGTGCCAGCAGCCCGACGGACAGGGTCCCTGAAGCTTTCTTT. Translated: CASSPTDRVPEAFF. The chain uses TRBV7-3 and TRBJ1-1, with 8 nucleotides matching TRBD1. CDR1 SGHTA and CDR2 FQGTGA come from the germline V gene. The CDR3 has 14 amino acids. The V gene end was trimmed by 5 bases and the J gene end by 6 bases; junction bases not matched to a gene: 8.